This TCR beta chain was sequenced in a study of spatial heterogeneity in lung cancer. Turning to the study itself: TCR and UMI combinations that were unique each appeared, on average, more than ten times in raw reads.

Germline CDR1 MNHNS, CDR2 SASEGT. This CDR3 comprises 15 residues. The V segment lost 10 bases and the J segment 5 bases; nucleotides outside the gene matches: 13. Time point reported: sample taken at primary tumor resection. The sequenced material consisted of unsorted whole RNA from tumor, nontumor lung or frozen PBMC. A unique molecular identifier was carried by every single TCR cDNA molecule. Each CDR3 protein gets one entry after TCRdb re-called the 5' RACE reads with MiXCR. The sample includes 11,000 to 15,000 distinct CDR3 sequences, 9.5% to 14% of them seen just once. In this sample, this clonotype turned up many times.

The chain links TRBV6-1 to TRBJ2-3; TRBD1 matches 9 bases. Source: PBMCs, taken at surgery. The sequence came from a female donor with early-stage non-small cell lung cancer. The CDR3 here is CATAQSGTGIDTQYF. The CDR3 nucleotides read TGTGCCACCGCCCAATCCGGGACAGGGATAGATACGCAGTATTTT.